In this sample, the clone carrying this T cell receptor beta chain turned up a few times. Its target is unknown. CDR1 and CDR2 (germline): GTSNPN, SVGIG (reference sequence). This CDR3 comprises 16 residues. V lost 1 base to trimming and J lost 8 bases; unmatched junction nucleotides: 10. 60 Vbeta and 13 Jbeta primers were used in PCR. Only in-frame clones appear in the TCRdb table, and some are missing; sequencing was by immunoSEQ multiplex PCR. This sample has over 100,000 clones; around 80% occur once, and the top ten carry under 3%. The sample originates from a study of cytomegalovirus exposure and HLA in healthy donors. The study, taken as a whole, reports: Most of the TCR beta V segments (in an earlier analysis) were productive either about 87% or about 30% of the time.

V is TRBV30 and J is TRBJ1-6; TRBD1 matches at 8 bases. The TCR sequence derives from a young woman in good health and CMV-seropositive. The source material was PBMCs. The CDR3 region has the DNA TGTGCCTGGAGTGCCTTTTCAGGGGGCCCGTATTCACCCCTCCACTTT. It codes for CAWSAFSGGPYSPLHF.